This T cell receptor (beta chain) stems from a study of blood T cell repertoires in COVID-19. Study in general: Acute and convalescent COVID-19 samples came from the United States, Italy and Spain. PBMCs, B-cell-depleted T cells, or T cells provided the cDNA or gDNA that made up the material.

This clone showed up just a few times. Under the authors' procedure: From reference gene primer amplification, estimates of nucleated cell counts were derived. The protocol was immunoSEQ multiplex PCR, while the TCRdb copy is restricted to in-frame clones and leaves out a portion. D and trimming come from the DNA, and the V and J calls and clone size come from that table. The profile shows roughly 50,000 clones, around 83% of them singletons. The CDR3 consists of 13 residues. Trimming took 3 bases from V and 7 from J, leaving 12 bases between them. CDR1 is MNHEY, CDR2 SMNVEV, per germline (reference sequence).

Sequencing input: peripheral blood. The chain employs TRBV27 and TRBJ1-2; D is unresolved. This TCR came from an older woman with acute or convalescent COVID-19. The CDR3 DNA is TGTGCCAGCAGTTTTGCCGGGTCGGGTGGCTACACCTTC. This encodes CASSFAGSGGYTF.